This T cell receptor beta chain comes out of a study of tumor-infiltrating lymphocytes in primary liver carcinoma. Between roughly 20 and 30 mg of unsorted bulk tissue served as the source from which RNA and DNA were co-extracted. The CDR3 consists of 13 residues. The germline V gene has CDR1 SGHAT and CDR2 FQNNGV. Comments on this clonotype: Antigen specificity is unknown. A junction boundary mismatches the germline segment, possibly from a read error.

General study points: Tumor-blood pairs (like tumor-adjacent pairs) overlapped less than tumor region pairs did.

With a constant-region primer, TCR beta cDNA was made from 450 to 500 ng of total RNA. Employing slightly modified ARM-PCR, three nested multiplex PCR rounds were run, and these gave rise to the TCR beta libraries. Rounds one and two of PCR, each of approximately 11 cycles, were primed with TRBV1-TRBV30 forward primers and a C-beta reverse primer. TCRdb re-analysed the multiplex PCR reads in MiXCR, keeping a single row per CDR3 protein. The table has 20,000 to 25,000 distinct CDR3 sequences, roughly 78% seen once; the top ten hold 41%. Sequencing was carried out using liver tumor tissue from sampling region 1. Subset defined: tumor region T1, superior pole. The clonotype comes from a man aged 40-55 years with primary liver carcinoma and hepatitis B virus infection. J is TRBJ2-7 and V is TRBV11-2; TRBD2 is a possible D gene (5 bases). CDR3 sequence (DNA): TGTGCCAGCAGCTTCGGAGGAGCTAACGAGCAGCACTTC. Translation: CASSFGGANEQHF.